These 11 T cell receptor beta chains share one sample of origin, sequenced in a study of pediatric ulcerative colitis. Some clones are missing from TCRdb's copy, which holds only in-frame ones; the method was immunoSEQ multiplex PCR. The data hold 11,000 to 15,000 clones, with 85% to 90% observed a single time. The sample taken for sequencing was blood. The source is a boy aged 5-17 years with moderate ulcerative colitis.

This chain uses TRBV5-4 with TRBJ1-1; D gene ambiguous. CDR3 length equals 13 residues. CDR1 SGHNT and CDR2 YYREEE come from the germline V gene (reference sequence). Trimming took off 5 bases at V and 0 bases at J, with 8 bases between the two ends. Written as DNA, the CDR3 is TGTGCCAGCAGACCCGCGGTGAACACTGAAGCTTTCTTT. As protein: CASRPAVNTEAFF.

This sequence joins TRBV7-8 and TRBJ1-2; D call uncertain. CDR1 SGHVS and CDR2 FQNEAQ come from the germline V gene. CDR3 length equals 13 residues. V gave up 2 bases and J gave up 5 bases, with 9 bases separating them. The CDR3 DNA is TGTGCCAGCAGCTTATACGTGGGGTATGGCTACACCTTC. Amino acids: CASSLYVGYGYTF.

The gene calls are TRBV6-5 and TRBJ1-5, with D hard to call. The CDR3 contains 15 residues. V was shortened by 5 bases and J by 6 bases, with 17 bases between the two germline ends. CDR1 MNHEY and CDR2 SVGAGI come from the germline V gene. CDR3 region: CASSKRPLLGQPQHF. Written as DNA, the CDR3 is TGTGCCAGCAGTAAAAGACCCCTCTTGGGTCAGCCCCAGCATTTT.

The CDR3: CSVALTQGATQYF. The CDR3, as DNA: TGCAGCGTTGCACTTACACAGGGGGCGACCCAGTACTTC. The chain uses TRBV29-1 and TRBJ2-5; 9 nucleotides line up with TRBD1. V was clipped by 4 bases and J by 7 bases; unmatched bases: 7. CDR3 length equals 13 residues. Germline assignment: CDR1 SQVTM and CDR2 ANQGSEA.

This clone was observed a single time. V is TRBV5-1 and J is TRBJ2-5; 8 bases align to TRBD2. This CDR3 is 15 amino acids long. The germline gives CDR1 SGHRS, CDR2 YFSETQ. Losses at the gene ends were 3 bases for V and 4 bases for J; bases not matched to a gene: 8. CDR3 amino acids: CASSSRARGGETQYF. In nucleotides, the CDR3 is TGCGCCAGCAGCTCCCGGGCCCGGGGGGGAGAGACCCAGTACTTC.

The chain links TRBV6-6 to TRBJ2-1; no definite D call. Germline-derived CDR1 and CDR2 are MNHNY and SVGAGI (reference sequence). This CDR3 comprises 15 residues. Trimming stripped 2 bases from V and 4 bases from J, with 12 bases between. DNA of the CDR3: TGTGCCAGCAGTTACGGGTTAAGTGCGTACAATGAGCAGTTCTTC. Translating it yields CASSYGLSAYNEQFF.

This clone appeared a few times. This chain joins TRBV5-3 and TRBJ1-5, with D maybe TRBD1 (5 bases). TRBV5-3 is identified as an open reading frame with a role that is uncertain. The CDR3 is made up of 14 amino acids. V was trimmed by 4 bases and J by 4 bases, leaving 12 bases between them. The CDR3 DNA reads as TGTGCCAGAAGCGGACATAAGCTTAATCAGCCCCAGCATTTT. It is translated as CARSGHKLNQPQHF.

This rearrangement joins TRBV6-5 to TRBJ2-5; D not resolved. V lost 6 bases and J lost 5, with 16 bases in between. Germline values: CDR1 MNHEY, CDR2 SVGAGI. CDR3 size: 14 residues. The CDR3 DNA reads TGTGCCAGCAGCCGAAGGGTTGGGCTGGAGACCCAGTACTTC. It yields the protein CASSRRVGLETQYF.

The chain combines TRBV6-1 with TRBJ2-5; D not certain. Germline V lookup: CDR1 MNHNS, CDR2 SASEGT. Trimming removed 7 bases at V and 5 bases at J, with 14 bases between. The CDR3 length is 13 residues. CDR3 loop: CASTRRSPETQYF. DNA of the CDR3: TGTGCCAGCACCCGGAGAAGCCCCGAGACCCAGTACTTC.

The V gene is TRBV7-3, the J gene TRBJ2-5; D perhaps matches TRBD2 (5 bases). CDR1 is SGHTA, CDR2 FQGTGA, per germline. V dropped 5 bases and J dropped 0 bases, with 7 bases sitting between them. The CDR3 consists of 13 residues. The CDR3 bases are TGTGCCAGCAGCAGGACTTACCAAGAGACCCAGTACTTC. Its translation is CASSRTYQETQYF. The full variable domain, its missing parts supplied by reference TRBV7-3 and TRBJ2-5, is GAGVSQTPSNKVTEKGKYVELRCDPISGHTALYWYRQSLGQGPEFLIYFQGTGAADDSGLPNDRFFAVRPEGSVSTLKIQRTERGDSAVYLCASSRTYQETQYFGPGTRLLVL.

This chain connects TRBV28 to TRBJ1-3; D is ambiguous. With 4 bases removed from V and 3 bases from J, the gap between germline ends came to 13 bases. This CDR3 is 15 amino acids long. Germline CDR1 and CDR2: MDHEN and SYDVKM. CDR3 DNA sequence: TGTGCCAGCAGTTCCGACCGACTGGATGGAAACACCATATATTTT. Protein sequence: CASSSDRLDGNTIYF.